Below are 9 T cell receptor beta chains sequenced from a single sample in a study of regulatory T cells in long-lasting Graves disease. Arm-PCR of CDR3 regions and iRepertoire HTBI primers were the basis on which TCR beta libraries were built. TCRdb processed the multiplex PCR reads anew with MiXCR; each CDR3 protein has one entry. The profile shows hundreds of thousands of distinct CDR3 sequences, about 16% of them singletons. Time point: newly diagnosed GD, antithyroid drugs for less than 3 months. Extracted PBMC RNA gave rise to the TCR library. The sample was also linked to a second study, of T cells in Graves' hyperthyroidism and ophthalmopathy.

The sample in question was peripheral blood mononuclear cells (PBMCs), obtained at new diagnosis, from a patient treated with antithyroid drugs. Every receptor here comes from a woman aged 35-60 years with Graves disease.

This clonotype was seen a handful of times. The chain employs TRBV12-3 or TRBV12-4 and TRBJ2-3; D is possibly TRBD1 or TRBD2 (5 bases each). V lost 3 bases, J lost 7 bases, and 14 bases lay in between. This CDR3 contains 14 residues. DNA of the CDR3: TGTGCCAGCAGTTTGGGCTGGGGGAGACATACGCAGTATTTT. This sequence encodes CASSLGWGRHTQYF.

This clonotype was seen many times. J is TRBJ2-5 and V is TRBV5-1; TRBD2 agrees at 11 bases. After removal of 4 bases from V and 4 bases from J, the junction contained 3 bases not matched to a gene. This CDR3 is built from 14 residues. Germline V CDR1 and CDR2: SGHRS, YFSETQ. This CDR3 is CASSGGLAVETQYF. The CDR3 DNA reads as TGCGCCAGCAGCGGGGGACTAGCGGTAGAGACCCAGTACTTC.

This chain connects TRBV6-1 to TRBJ2-7; 9 bases match TRBD2. CDR1 MNHNS and CDR2 SASEGT come from the germline V gene. J was trimmed by 4 bases and V by 8 bases; bases with no gene match: 6. The CDR3 covers 13 residues. Here the CDR3 DNA reads TGTGCCAGCCTTCCTAGCGGGGTTTACGAGCAGTACTTC. Translating it yields CASLPSGVYEQYF.

Worth noting for this clonotype: Given a much more abundant clone one base away, this may be a read error. V is TRBV10-3 and J is TRBJ1-2, with a possible D match to TRBD1 (6 bases). Trimming left V 7 bases short and J 6 bases short, with 12 bases between. Germline V gives CDR1 ENHRY, CDR2 SYGVKD. The CDR3 has 12 amino acids. The CDR3 region is CAITGAGDGYTF. CDR3 DNA: TGTGCCATCACCGGGGCAGGGGATGGCTACACCTTC.

This clonotype showed up many times. V gene TRBV2 combines with J gene TRBJ1-4, with 7 positions matching TRBD1. The CDR3 covers 13 residues. Germline lookup yields CDR1 SNHLY and CDR2 FYNNEI. The junction had 5 bases not matched to a gene; V was cut back by 6 bases and J by 7 bases. CDR3 DNA: TGTGCCAGCAGAGCAGGGGGAGGTGAAAAACTGTTTTTT. Its protein product is CASRAGGGEKLFF.

The chain uses TRBV5-1 and TRBJ1-2; 8 bases fit TRBD1. This CDR3 has 15 residues. Per the germline V gene, CDR1 is SGHRS and CDR2 is YFSETQ. Trimming removed 4 bases from V and 4 bases from J; junction bases left unmatched: 9. This CDR3 reads CASSEPGQAIYGYTF. The CDR3 DNA is TGCGCCAGCAGCGAACCGGGACAGGCGATCTATGGCTACACCTTC.

The chain uses TRBV25-1 and TRBJ1-4, with TRBD1 as a possible D gene (5 bases). Germline loops: CDR1 MGHDK, CDR2 SYGVNS. V lost 3 bases and J 4 bases, leaving 12 bases between the germline ends. The CDR3 runs 15 residues. CDR3 DNA: TGTGCCAGCAGTGATGTTCGCCAGGGTAATGAAAAACTGTTTTTT. It translates to CASSDVRQGNEKLFF.

The rearrangement uses TRBV7-9 and TRBJ2-6; D unresolved. With 1 base removed from V and 1 base from J, the gap between germline ends came to 14 bases. The CDR3 covers 18 residues. Germline lookup yields CDR1 SEHNR and CDR2 FQNEAQ (reference sequence). The CDR3 sequence is CASSLVWAGPSGANVLTF. The DNA of the CDR3 is TGTGCCAGCAGCTTAGTTTGGGCAGGCCCTTCTGGGGCCAACGTCCTGACTTTC.

This clonotype was recorded many times. V and J are TRBV2 and TRBJ2-7, with TRBD1 matching over 7 bases. Germline V lookup: CDR1 SNHLY, CDR2 FYNNEI. The CDR3 is 14 amino acids. Losses at the gene ends were 6 bases for V and 0 bases for J; bases not matched to a gene: 5. The CDR3: CASRQGQSSYEQYF. CDR3 coding DNA: TGTGCCAGCAGGCAGGGACAGAGCTCCTACGAGCAGTACTTC.